The text below deals with one TCR beta chain. Antigen specificity is unknown. This record belongs to a study of vaccination effects on CD4 cells after COVID-19. Study as a whole: IL-2 at 10 IU/ml and peptides at 8 to 10 ug/ml were added to cultured PBMC, more than 1.5 million per well.

Scientists isolated CD4+ T cells after a roughly ten-day culture period ended. Participants were vaccinated with two doses of either the BNT162b2 or mRNA-1273 vaccine. TCRdb keeps only in-frame clones here, not all; method: immunoSEQ multiplex PCR. The sample lists around 69,000 clones; around 85% were seen once. The source of this sequence is a human donor who received a COVID-19 vaccine. The specimen was CD4+ T cells from PBMCs cultured without peptide, collected after COVID-19 vaccination.

CDR3 amino acids: CATSDSRTGNTIYF. CDR3 coding DNA: TGTGCCACCAGTGACTCCAGGACTGGAAACACCATATATTTT. The rearrangement joins TRBV24-1 to TRBJ1-3; D gene unclear. The V end lost 4 bases, the J end lost 2 bases, and 8 bases lay between the germline ends. CDR1 and CDR2 (germline): KGHDR, SFDVKD. There are 14 residues in the CDR3.